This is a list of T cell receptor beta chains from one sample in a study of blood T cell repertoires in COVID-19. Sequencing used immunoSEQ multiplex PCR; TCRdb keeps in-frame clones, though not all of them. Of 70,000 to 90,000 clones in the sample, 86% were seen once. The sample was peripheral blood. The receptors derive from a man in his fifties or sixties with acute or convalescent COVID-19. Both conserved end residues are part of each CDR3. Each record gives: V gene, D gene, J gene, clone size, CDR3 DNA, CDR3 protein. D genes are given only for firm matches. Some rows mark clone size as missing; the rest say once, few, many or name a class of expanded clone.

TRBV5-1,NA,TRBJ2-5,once,TGCGCCAGCAGCGGGCAGGCAGGGGTTAAGGAGACCCAGTACTTC,CASSGQAGVKETQYF
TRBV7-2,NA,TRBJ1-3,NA,TGTGCCAGCAGCCCTCAGGGTCGGGGAAACACCATATATTTT,CASSPQGRGNTIYF
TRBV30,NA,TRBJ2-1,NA,TGTGCCTGGAGTGTACGGAATGAGCAGTTCTTC,CAWSVRNEQFF
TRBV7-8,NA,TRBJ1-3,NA,TGTGCCAGCAGCTCCCGGGTCGGGAGTGGAAACACCATATATTTT,CASSSRVGSGNTIYF
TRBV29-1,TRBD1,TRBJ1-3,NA,TGCAGCGTTGGACAGGGGGGATCTGGAAACACCATATATTTT,CSVGQGGSGNTIYF
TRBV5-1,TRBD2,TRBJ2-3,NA,TGCGCCAGCAGCTTCGGCAGCGGGGCCAAAACAGATACGCAGTATTTT,CASSFGSGAKTDTQYF
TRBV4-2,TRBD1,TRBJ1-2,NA,TGTGCCAGCAGCCAAGGACAGGGGGCCGTTGGCTACACCTTC,CASSQGQGAVGYTF
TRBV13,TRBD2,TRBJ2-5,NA,TGTGCCAGCAGCGCCGGGACTAGGAAAGAGACCCAGTACTTC,CASSAGTRKETQYF
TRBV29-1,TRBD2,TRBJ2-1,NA,TGCAGCGTTGAGAATAGGCGGGAGGGCCGAGAGCAGTTCTTC,CSVENRREGREQFF
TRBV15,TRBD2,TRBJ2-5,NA,TGTGCCACCAGCAGAGATCCGGCTAGCGGGAGGACCCAAGAGACCCAGTACTTC,CATSRDPASGRTQETQYF
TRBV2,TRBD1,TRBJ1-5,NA,TGTGCCAGCGTAGAAGGGGGCGCGAATCAGCCCCAGCATTTT,CASVEGGANQPQHF
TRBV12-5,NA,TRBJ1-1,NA,TGTGCTAGTGGTTTGCAGGGAGGGACCACTGAAGCTTTCTTT,CASGLQGGTTEAFF
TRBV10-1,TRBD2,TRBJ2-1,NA,TGCGCCAGCAGCCCCGGGACTAGCGGGGGAACCTACAATGAGCAGTTCTTC,CASSPGTSGGTYNEQFF
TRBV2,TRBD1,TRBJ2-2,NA,TGTGCCAGCAATCGCGACAGGGCCAACACCGGGGAGCTGTTTTTT,CASNRDRANTGELFF
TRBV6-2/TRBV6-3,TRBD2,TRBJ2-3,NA,TGTGCCAGCAGTATTTGGACTAGCGGATACACAGATACGCAGTATTTT,CASSIWTSGYTDTQYF
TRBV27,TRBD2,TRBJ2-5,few,TGTGCCAGCAGTCGGTCCCCTAGCGGGGGGGCCGTTTTAAAGACCCAGTACTTC,CASSRSPSGGAVLKTQYF
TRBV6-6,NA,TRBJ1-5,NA,TGTGCCAGCAGTTACCTTCTTGGCAACAATCAGCCCCAGCATTTT,CASSYLLGNNQPQHF
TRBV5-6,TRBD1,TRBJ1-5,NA,TGTGCCAGCAGCAGGGGACAGGTTGCGCAGCCCCAGCATTTT,CASSRGQVAQPQHF
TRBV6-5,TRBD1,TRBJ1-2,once,TGTGCCAGCAGGCAATCCGGGACAGGGGGCTACACCTTC,CASRQSGTGGYTF
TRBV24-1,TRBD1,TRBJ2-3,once,TGTGCCACCAGTGACGGACAGGGGGCGTTAGATACGCAGTATTTT,CATSDGQGALDTQYF
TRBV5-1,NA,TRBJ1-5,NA,TGCGCCAGGGGGACTGAGCATAGCAATCAGCCCCAGCATTTT,CARGTEHSNQPQHF
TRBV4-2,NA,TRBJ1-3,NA,TGTGCCAGCAGCCAAGAATGGGGGCTGGGCTCTGGAAACACCATATATTTT,CASSQEWGLGSGNTIYF
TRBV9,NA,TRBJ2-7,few,TGTGCCAGCAGCCCCCAGACAGGGACTCTCGGGTACGAGCAGTACTTC,CASSPQTGTLGYEQYF
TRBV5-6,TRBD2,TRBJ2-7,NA,TGTGCCAGCAGCTTGTTATTAGCGGGTTCCTACGAGCAGTACTTC,CASSLLLAGSYEQYF
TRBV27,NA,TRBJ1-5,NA,TGTGCCAGCAGTCTCCGACAGGCCGCGCCCCAGCATTTT,CASSLRQAAPQHF
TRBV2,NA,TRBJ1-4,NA,TGTGCCAGCAGTCCTGGAGCCACTGAAAAACTGTTTTTT,CASSPGATEKLFF
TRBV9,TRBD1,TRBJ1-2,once,TGTGCCAGCAGCGAGACAGGGTCGGGCTTCGGCTACACCTTC,CASSETGSGFGYTF